This TCR beta chain comes out of a study of blood T cells in healthy people across ages. Using a J-beta primer mix together with a sample-barcoded 5' primer, a second PCR was run for roughly 7 to 12 cycles. MiXCR was run by TCRdb on the 5' RACE reads, yielding one entry per CDR3 protein. The data contain 600,000 to 1,000,000 distinct CDR3 sequences, more than 20% of them singletons. The CDR3 covers 15 residues. V lost 5 bases and J lost 1; bases outside the gene matches: 6. Germline loops: CDR1 SGHRS, CDR2 YFSETQ. These same data were also listed under a study on T cells of mothers and their children.

The V gene is TRBV5-1, the J gene TRBJ2-3; 8 bases match TRBD1. The sequenced sample consisted of blood. The source of this sequence is a boy younger than 18 in good health. CDR3 protein: CASRPGQGRTDTQYF. CDR3 coding DNA: TGCGCCAGCAGACCCGGACAGGGCCGCACAGATACGCAGTATTTT.